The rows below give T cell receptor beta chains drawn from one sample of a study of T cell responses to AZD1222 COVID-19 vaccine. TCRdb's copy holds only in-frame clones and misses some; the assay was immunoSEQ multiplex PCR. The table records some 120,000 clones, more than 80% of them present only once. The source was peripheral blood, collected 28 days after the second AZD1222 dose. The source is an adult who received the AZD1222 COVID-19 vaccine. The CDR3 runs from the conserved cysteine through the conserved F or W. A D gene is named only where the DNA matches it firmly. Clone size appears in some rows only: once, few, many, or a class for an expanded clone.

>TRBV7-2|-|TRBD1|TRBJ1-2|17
TGTGCCAGCAGCTTATCGCCGGGACAGGGGGTAGGCTATGGCTACACCTTC
CASSLSPGQGVGYGYTF
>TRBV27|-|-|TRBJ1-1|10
TGTGCCAGCGGGGGCACTGAAGCTTTCTTT
CASGGTEAFF
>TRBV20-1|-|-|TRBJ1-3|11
TGCAGTGCTACATCTGGAAACACCATATATTTT
CSATSGNTIYF
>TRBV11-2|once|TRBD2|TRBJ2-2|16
TGTGCCAGCAGGCTTAGGTGGCAGGGAGGGACCGGGGAGCTGTTTTTT
CASRLRWQGGTGELFF
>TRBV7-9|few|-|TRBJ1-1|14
TGTGCCAGCAGCTTCCCGGGGGGACGAACTGAAGCTTTCTTT
CASSFPGGRTEAFF
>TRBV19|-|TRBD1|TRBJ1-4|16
TGTGCCAGTAGTGCCCAAAGCCAGGGGGCTGTTGAAAAACTGTTTTTT
CASSAQSQGAVEKLFF
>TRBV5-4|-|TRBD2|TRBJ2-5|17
TGTGCCAGCAGCAGCTGGACTAGCGGGGGGGGTCAAGAGACCCAGTACTTC
CASSSWTSGGGQETQYF
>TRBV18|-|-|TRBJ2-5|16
TGTGCCAGCTCACCGCCACATCGGACCCGACAAGAGACCCAGTACTTC
CASSPPHRTRQETQYF
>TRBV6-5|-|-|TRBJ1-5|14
TGTGCCAGCACTCAGACAGGCCTCGGGGAGCCCCAGCATTTT
CASTQTGLGEPQHF
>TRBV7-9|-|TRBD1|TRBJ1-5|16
TGTGCCAGCAGCCTGGGACAGGGGATTCCCAATCAGCCCCAGCATTTT
CASSLGQGIPNQPQHF
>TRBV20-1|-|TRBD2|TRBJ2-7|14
TGCAGTGCTAGTGGGCCGGGGGGGCGGTACGAGCAGTACTTC
CSASGPGGRYEQYF
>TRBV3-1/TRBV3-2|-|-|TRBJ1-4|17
TGTGCCAGCAGCCAAGGCTCTTACAGGGCCTCTAATGAAAAACTGTTTTTT
CASSQGSYRASNEKLFF
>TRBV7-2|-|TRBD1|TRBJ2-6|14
TGTGCCGGACAGGGGGACTCTGGGGCCAACGTCCTGACTTTC
CAGQGDSGANVLTF
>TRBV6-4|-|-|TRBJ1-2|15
TGTGCCAGCAGGGAGGAGCAGGGACGTAACTATGGCTACACCTTC
CASREEQGRNYGYTF
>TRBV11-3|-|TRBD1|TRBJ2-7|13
TGTGCCAGCCGAAACCGGGACAGCTACGAGCAGTACTTC
CASRNRDSYEQYF
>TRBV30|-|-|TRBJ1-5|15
TGTGCCTGGAGTCCTGGACTAAATAGCAATCAGCCCCAGCATTTT
CAWSPGLNSNQPQHF
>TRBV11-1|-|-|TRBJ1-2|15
TGTGCCAGCAGCTTAAAAGGGGCGCGCGTTGGTGGCTACACCTTC
CASSLKGARVGGYTF
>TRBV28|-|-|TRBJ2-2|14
TGTGCCAGCAGTCAGGGGCGCGACACCGGGGAGCTGTTTTTT
CASSQGRDTGELFF
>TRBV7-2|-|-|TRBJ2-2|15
TGTGCCAGCAGCCCGGACGGCGCGAACACCGGGGAGCTGTTTTTT
CASSPDGANTGELFF
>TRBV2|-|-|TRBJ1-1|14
TGTGCCAGCAGCGAAGGGGCAGGGAACACTGAAGCTTTCTTT
CASSEGAGNTEAFF
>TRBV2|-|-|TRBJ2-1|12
TGTGCCAGAAATTATTACACGGGACATCCGTTCTTC
CARNYYTGHPFF
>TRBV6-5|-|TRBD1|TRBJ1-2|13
TGTGCCAGCAGGGTGGACAGGGACGGCGGCTACACCTTC
CASRVDRDGGYTF
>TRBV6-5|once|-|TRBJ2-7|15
TGTGCCAGCAGTTACCTACCTCAGGGATCCTACGAGCAGTACTTC
CASSYLPQGSYEQYF
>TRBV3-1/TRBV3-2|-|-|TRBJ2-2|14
TGTGCCAGCAGCCTCGGGACTAACACCGGGGAGCTGTTTTTT
CASSLGTNTGELFF
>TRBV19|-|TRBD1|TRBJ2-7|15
TGTGCCAGTAGTTTCGCCCGGGGCAGGGGGTACGAGCAGTACTTC
CASSFARGRGYEQYF
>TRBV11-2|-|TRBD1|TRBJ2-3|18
TGTGCCAGCAGCTTAGAAGCTTTTCTCCAGGGGGCAGCAGATACGCAGTATTTT
CASSLEAFLQGAADTQYF
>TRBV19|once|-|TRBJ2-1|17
TGTGCCAGTAGTCCCCACCCGACAGCCTCGGGGAACAATGAGCAGTTCTTC
CASSPHPTASGNNEQFF
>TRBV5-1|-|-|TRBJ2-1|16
TGCGCCAGCAGCTCCTCCGGCCCCTCCTCCTACAATGAGCAGTTCTTC
CASSSSGPSSYNEQFF
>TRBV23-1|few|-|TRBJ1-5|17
TGCGCCAGCAGTCGGGGCAGGGGCCTTTGGGGCAATCAGCCCCAGCATTTT
CASSRGRGLWGNQPQHF
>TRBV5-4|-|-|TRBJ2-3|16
TGTGCCAGCAGCTTGTGGCGGGGTCTAGACACAGATACGCAGTATTTT
CASSLWRGLDTDTQYF
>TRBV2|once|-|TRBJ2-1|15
TGTGCCAGCAGTGATTGGTCCCAGGGACTTGATGAGCAGTTCTTC
CASSDWSQGLDEQFF
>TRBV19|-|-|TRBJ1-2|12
TGTGCCAGTAGTTTAGGCAGGGTTGGCTACACCTTC
CASSLGRVGYTF
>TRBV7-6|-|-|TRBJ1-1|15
TGTGCCAGCAGCTTTTCGGAGAGTGGGAACACTGAAGCTTTCTTT
CASSFSESGNTEAFF